Listed below are T cell receptor beta chains from one sample, sequenced in a study of CD8+ T cells in alopecia areata. Method: immunoSEQ multiplex PCR; TCRdb's copy keeps in-frame clones and lacks some. This repertoire shows over 95,000 clones, around 54% found once; its top ten account for more than 3%. The sequenced sample was CD4+ T cells sorted from blood, obtained at week 24, from a patient treated with tofacitinib. The receptors here all came from a human donor with alopecia areata. CDR3s include the opening cysteine and the closing phenylalanine or tryptophan. The order of the fields is D gene, J gene, V gene, CDR3 length, clone size, CDR3 protein, CDR3 DNA. D genes are given only for firm matches. Clone size is stated in some rows and not others, as once, few, many or a class when expanded.

TRBD1	TRBJ1-1	TRBV7-8	15	.	CASSLDRVRNTEAFF	TGTGCCAGCAGCCTCGACAGGGTACGGAACACTGAAGCTTTCTTT
.	TRBJ2-5	TRBV14	15	.	CASSQIGQAQETQYF	TGTGCCAGCAGCCAAATTGGTCAGGCACAAGAGACCCAGTACTTC
.	TRBJ2-7	TRBV6-6	14	few	CASRGGDLTYEQYF	TGTGCCAGCCGTGGAGGGGATTTGACCTACGAGCAGTACTTC
.	TRBJ1-1	TRBV7-8	13	few	CASSFWGGTEAFF	TGTGCCAGCAGCTTTTGGGGGGGCACTGAAGCTTTCTTT
.	TRBJ2-1	TRBV29-1	11	.	CSETQGNEQFF	TGCAGCGAAACCCAGGGTAATGAGCAGTTCTTC
.	TRBJ2-7	TRBV5-1	14	few	CASRKGTTWDEQYF	TGCGCCAGCAGGAAGGGGACGACCTGGGACGAGCAGTACTTC
TRBD1	TRBJ2-5	TRBV5-1	15	.	CASSAFGTEQETQYF	TGCGCCAGCAGCGCCTTCGGGACAGAGCAAGAGACCCAGTACTTC
.	TRBJ2-2	TRBV11-2	15	few	CASSLATGSAGELFF	TGTGCCAGCAGCTTAGCAACAGGGTCCGCCGGGGAGCTGTTTTTT
.	TRBJ2-5	TRBV18	13	.	CASSSREQETQYF	TGTGCCAGCTCTTCTAGGGAACAAGAGACCCAGTACTTC
.	TRBJ2-5	TRBV7-7	15	few	CASSLGGSPAETQYF	TGTGCTAGCAGCTTAGGTGGCAGTCCAGCGGAGACCCAGTACTTC
.	TRBJ1-1	TRBV27	14	few	CASSLRQANTEAFF	TGTGCCAGCAGTTTAAGACAGGCGAACACTGAAGCTTTCTTT
.	TRBJ2-2	TRBV29-1	11	.	CSVTNTGELFF	TGCAGCGTGACTAACACCGGGGAGCTGTTTTTT
.	TRBJ1-2	TRBV18	12	.	CASSPRLDGYTF	TGTGCCAGCTCACCAAGACTGGATGGCTACACCTTC
.	TRBJ1-3	TRBV10-3	13	.	CAINQGTGNTIYF	TGTGCCATCAATCAAGGAACTGGAAACACCATATATTTT
TRBD2	TRBJ2-2	TRBV10-3	17	few	CAISPTSGGPNTGELFF	TGTGCCATCAGCCCCACTAGCGGGGGGCCGAACACCGGGGAGCTGTTTTTT
.	TRBJ1-2	TRBV30	12	.	CAWTGGGYGYTF	TGTGCCTGGACCGGGGGCGGCTATGGCTACACCTTC
.	TRBJ2-1	TRBV9	13	.	CASSVGSLDEQFF	TGTGCCAGCAGCGTAGGTTCCTTGGATGAGCAGTTCTTC
.	TRBJ2-5	TRBV5-1	14	few	CASSLLQTQETQYF	TGCGCCAGCAGCTTGTTACAGACCCAAGAGACCCAGTACTTC
.	TRBJ2-1	TRBV2	14	.	CASAGPGKNNEQFF	TGTGCCAGCGCGGGACCTGGGAAAAACAATGAGCAGTTCTTC
.	TRBJ1-1	TRBV30	14	few	CAWSQGHRNTEAFF	TGTGCCTGGAGTCAGGGACACCGGAACACTGAAGCTTTCTTT
.	TRBJ1-1	TRBV10-3	12	.	CAIRSYGQEAFF	TGTGCCATCAGATCATACGGACAGGAAGCTTTCTTT
.	TRBJ2-7	TRBV10-3	12	few	CAISKQGYEQYF	TGTGCCATCAGCAAACAGGGCTACGAGCAGTACTTC
TRBD2	TRBJ2-1	TRBV4-3	18	few	CASSQADGTSGSRGEQFF	TGCGCCAGCAGCCAAGCCGATGGGACTAGCGGGTCCAGAGGTGAGCAGTTCTTC
.	TRBJ1-6	TRBV4-1	17	.	CASSSGVGVSHNSPLHF	TGCGCCAGCAGCTCCGGGGTGGGGGTTAGCCATAATTCACCCCTCCACTTT
TRBD2	TRBJ2-3	TRBV7-7	14	.	CASSLGTSGSTQYF	TGTGCTAGCAGCTTAGGGACTAGCGGGAGTACGCAGTATTTT
TRBD1	TRBJ2-7	TRBV7-2	14	.	CASSIGTEYYEQYF	TGTGCCAGCAGCATCGGGACAGAATACTACGAGCAGTACTTC
.	TRBJ1-2	TRBV7-2	14	.	CASSLDPGVDGYTF	TGTGCCAGCAGCTTAGACCCGGGGGTTGATGGCTACACCTTC
.	TRBJ2-3	TRBV2	15	.	CASSPSGGRTDTQYF	TGTGCCAGCAGTCCTTCTGGGGGGAGAACAGATACGCAGTATTTT
.	TRBJ2-7	TRBV5-1	16	.	CASSLEQVALPGEQYF	TGCGCCAGCAGCTTGGAACAGGTGGCCCTACCGGGGGAGCAGTACTTC
TRBD1	TRBJ1-1	TRBV2	12	.	CASSRQGAEAFF	TGTGCCAGCAGCCGGCAGGGGGCCGAAGCTTTCTTT
.	TRBJ1-5	TRBV30	13	.	CAWSVGGGQPQHF	TGTGCCTGGAGTGTTGGGGGAGGACAGCCCCAGCATTTT
TRBD1	TRBJ1-1	TRBV27	12	once	CASSPGTGAAFF	TGTGCCAGCAGTCCAGGGACAGGGGCGGCTTTCTTT
.	TRBJ1-6	TRBV4-3	16	.	CASSQDLPVPNSPLHF	TGCGCCAGCAGCCAAGACCTGCCGGTTCCTAATTCACCCCTCCACTTT
.	TRBJ2-3	TRBV29-1	16	.	CSVEGLSGSSTDTQYF	TGCAGCGTTGAGGGACTTTCGGGGTCCAGCACAGATACGCAGTATTTT
TRBD1	TRBJ2-5	TRBV5-1	14	.	CASSSGQVQETQYF	TGCGCCAGCAGCTCTGGACAGGTCCAAGAGACCCAGTACTTC
TRBD2	TRBJ2-1	TRBV9	15	few	CASSVGASGYNEQFF	TGTGCCAGCAGCGTAGGGGCTAGCGGTTACAATGAGCAGTTCTTC
.	TRBJ2-4	TRBV6-5	12	once	CASSSSVNIQYF	TGTGCCAGCAGTTCGTCGGTGAACATTCAGTACTTC
.	TRBJ2-7	TRBV7-2	14	.	CASSSMGSRYEQYF	TGTGCCAGCAGCTCCATGGGGAGTAGGTACGAGCAGTACTTC
TRBD2	TRBJ2-3	TRBV15	16	few	CATSTGLAAGVDTQYF	TGTGCCACCAGCACAGGACTAGCGGCGGGGGTAGATACGCAGTATTTT
TRBD2	TRBJ2-1	TRBV4-1	15	.	CASSQAERGGSGQFF	TGCGCCAGCAGCCAAGCTGAGCGGGGGGGCTCCGGGCAGTTCTTC
TRBD1	TRBJ2-7	TRBV27	14	.	CASSPDRVSYEQYF	TGTGCCAGCAGTCCCGACAGGGTGTCCTACGAGCAGTACTTC
TRBD2	TRBJ2-3	TRBV5-1	16	few	CASSLAIAGGTDTQYF	TGCGCCAGCAGCTTGGCAATAGCGGGGGGCACAGATACGCAGTATTTT
.	TRBJ1-2	TRBV2	13	.	CASSDLGNYGYTF	TGTGCCAGCAGTGATCTGGGGAACTATGGCTACACCTTC